This T cell receptor beta chain came from a study of radiotherapy plus CTLA-4 blockade in lung cancer. At the level of the study: Disease control was present in 30% to 40% of patients, and objective responses in about 19%.

Those patients who had chemo-refractory metastatic non-small-cell lung cancer were given focal radiation along with CTLA-4 blockade through ipilimumab. The data were produced by immunoSEQ multiplex PCR, yet TCRdb's version contains in-frame clones alone and is incomplete. Found here are around 86,000 clones, roughly 80% of them singletons; the top ten hold 0.82%. The CDR3 length is 16 residues. V gave up 0 bases and J gave up 1 base; unmatched junction bases: 1. The germline CDR1 and CDR2 sequences are MNHEY and SVGAGI. Note on this clone: Its cognate antigen is unknown.

Notes on the study in general: Response, reportedly, was best predicted by interferon-beta along with early blood T cell clone dynamics. Clones of tumor-derived TCRs expanded in blood after radiotherapy plus ipilimumab.

The material was peripheral blood, obtained from a patient treated with radiotherapy plus ipilimumab. The chain links TRBV6-5 to TRBJ2-3; 10 bases align to TRBD2. The sequence derives from a human donor with non-small cell lung cancer who had stable disease on radiotherapy plus ipilimumab. In DNA, the CDR3 is TGTGCCAGCAGTTACTCCGGGACTAGCGGCACAGATACGCAGTATTTT. Amino acid sequence: CASSYSGTSGTDTQYF.